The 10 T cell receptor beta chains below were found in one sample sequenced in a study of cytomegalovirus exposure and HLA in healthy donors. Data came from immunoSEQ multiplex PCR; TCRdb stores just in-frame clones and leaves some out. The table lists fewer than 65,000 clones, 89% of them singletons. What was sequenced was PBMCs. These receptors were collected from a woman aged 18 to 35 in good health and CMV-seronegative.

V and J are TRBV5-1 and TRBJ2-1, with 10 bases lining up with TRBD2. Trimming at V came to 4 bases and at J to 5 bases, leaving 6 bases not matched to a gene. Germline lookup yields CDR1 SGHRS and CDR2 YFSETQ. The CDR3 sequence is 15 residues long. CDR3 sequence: CASSLTSGVHNEQFF. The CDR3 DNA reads TGCGCCAGCAGCCTAACTAGCGGGGTCCACAATGAGCAGTTCTTC.

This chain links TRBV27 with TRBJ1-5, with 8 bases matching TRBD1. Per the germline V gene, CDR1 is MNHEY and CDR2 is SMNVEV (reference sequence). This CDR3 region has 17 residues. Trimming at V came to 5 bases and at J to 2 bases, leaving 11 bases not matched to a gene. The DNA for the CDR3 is TGTGCCAGCAGTCGAACGAAGACAGGGGAGGGCAATCAGCCCCAGCATTTT. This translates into CASSRTKTGEGNQPQHF.

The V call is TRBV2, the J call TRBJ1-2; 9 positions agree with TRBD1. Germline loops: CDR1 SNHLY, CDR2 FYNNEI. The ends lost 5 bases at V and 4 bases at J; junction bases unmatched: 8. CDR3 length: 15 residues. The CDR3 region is CASSLGQGMSYGYTF. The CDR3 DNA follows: TGTGCCAGCAGTCTTGGACAGGGGATGAGCTATGGCTACACCTTC.

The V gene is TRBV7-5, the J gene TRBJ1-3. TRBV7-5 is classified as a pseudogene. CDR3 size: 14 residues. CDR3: CARSRGVSGNTIYF. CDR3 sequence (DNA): TGTGCCAGAAGCCGGGGGGTCTCTGGAAACACCATATATTTT.

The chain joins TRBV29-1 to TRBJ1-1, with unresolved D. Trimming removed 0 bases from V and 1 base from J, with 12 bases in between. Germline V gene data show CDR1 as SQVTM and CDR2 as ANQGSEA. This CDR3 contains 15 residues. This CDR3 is CSVEDNRGRNTEAFF. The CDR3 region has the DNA TGCAGCGTTGAAGATAATCGGGGAAGGAACACTGAAGCTTTCTTT. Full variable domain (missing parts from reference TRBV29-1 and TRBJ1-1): SAVISQKPSRDICQRGTSLTIQCQVDSQVTMMFWYRQQPGQSLTLIATANQGSEATYESGFVIDKFPISRPNLTFSTLTVSNMSPEDSSIYLCSVEDNRGRNTEAFFGQGTRLTVV.

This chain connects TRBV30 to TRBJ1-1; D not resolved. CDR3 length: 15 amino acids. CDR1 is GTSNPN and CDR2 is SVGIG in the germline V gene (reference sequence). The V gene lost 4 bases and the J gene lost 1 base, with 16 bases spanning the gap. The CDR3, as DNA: TGTGCCTGGACCCCGCGCGGGAAGGGGAACACTGAAGCTTTCTTT. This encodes CAWTPRGKGNTEAFF.

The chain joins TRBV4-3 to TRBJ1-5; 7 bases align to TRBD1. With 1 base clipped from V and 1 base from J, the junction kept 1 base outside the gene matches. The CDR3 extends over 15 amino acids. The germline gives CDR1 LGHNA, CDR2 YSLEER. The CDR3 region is CASSQATGSNQPQHF. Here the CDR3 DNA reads TGCGCCAGCAGCCAAGCGACAGGGAGCAATCAGCCCCAGCATTTT.

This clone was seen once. CDR3 nucleotides: TGTGCCAGCGCCCCGGGGGAGGTTGGGGAAGAGACCCAGTACTTC. It encodes CASAPGEVGEETQYF. The chain couples TRBV7-9 to TRBJ2-5; TRBD2 might be the D (6 bases). Germline lookup yields CDR1 SEHNR and CDR2 FQNEAQ (reference sequence). With 8 bases removed from V and 3 bases from J, the gap between germline ends came to 19 bases. The CDR3 is 15 amino acids.

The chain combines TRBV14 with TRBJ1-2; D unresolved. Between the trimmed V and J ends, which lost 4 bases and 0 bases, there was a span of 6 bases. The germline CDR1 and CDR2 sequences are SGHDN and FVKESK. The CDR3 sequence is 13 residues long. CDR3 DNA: TGTGCCAGCAGCCCTGGAGCTAACTATGGCTACACCTTC. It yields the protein CASSPGANYGYTF.

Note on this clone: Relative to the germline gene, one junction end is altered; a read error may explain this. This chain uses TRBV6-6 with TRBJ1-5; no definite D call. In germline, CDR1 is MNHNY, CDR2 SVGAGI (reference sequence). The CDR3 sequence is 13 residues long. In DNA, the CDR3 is TGTGCCAGCAGGGGGAGCACGAATCAACCCCAGCATTTT. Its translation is CASRGSTNQPQHF.